The TCR beta chain described here comes from a study of T cell responses to AZD1222 COVID-19 vaccine. From germline, CDR1 is KGHDR and CDR2 SFDVKD. V lost 7 bases to trimming and J lost 3 bases, with 8 bases between them. This CDR3 has 13 amino acids. Only in-frame clones appear in the TCRdb table, and some are missing; sequencing was by immunoSEQ multiplex PCR. The data contain 130,000 to 150,000 clones, around 90% of them singletons. Sequenced material: peripheral blood, taken on day 0 of AZD1222 vaccination. The sequence derives from an adult in good health. The V call is TRBV24-1, the J call TRBJ2-2, with a possible D match to TRBD2 (6 bases). The CDR3 coding sequence is TGTGCCACCAGGGGACTTGACACCGGGGAGCTGTTTTTT. Translation: CATRGLDTGELFF.